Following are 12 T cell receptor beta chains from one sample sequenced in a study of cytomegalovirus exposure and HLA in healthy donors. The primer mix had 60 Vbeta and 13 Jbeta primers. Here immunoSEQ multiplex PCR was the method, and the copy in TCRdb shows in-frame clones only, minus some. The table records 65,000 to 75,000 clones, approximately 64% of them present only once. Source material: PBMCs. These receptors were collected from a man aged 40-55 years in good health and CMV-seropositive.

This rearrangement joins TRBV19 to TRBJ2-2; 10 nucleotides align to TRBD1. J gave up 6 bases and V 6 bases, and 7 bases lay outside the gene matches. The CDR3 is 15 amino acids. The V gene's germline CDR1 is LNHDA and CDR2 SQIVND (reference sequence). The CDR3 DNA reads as TGTGCCAGTAGGACCGGGACAGGGGTTCCCGGGGAGCTGTTTTTT. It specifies CASRTGTGVPGELFF.

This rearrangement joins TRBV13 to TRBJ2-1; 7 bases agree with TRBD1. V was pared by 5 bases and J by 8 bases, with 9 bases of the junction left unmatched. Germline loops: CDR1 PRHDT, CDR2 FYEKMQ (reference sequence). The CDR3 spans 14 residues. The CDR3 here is CASSQRGTGDEQFF. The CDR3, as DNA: TGTGCCAGCAGCCAAAGGGGAACAGGGGATGAGCAGTTCTTC.

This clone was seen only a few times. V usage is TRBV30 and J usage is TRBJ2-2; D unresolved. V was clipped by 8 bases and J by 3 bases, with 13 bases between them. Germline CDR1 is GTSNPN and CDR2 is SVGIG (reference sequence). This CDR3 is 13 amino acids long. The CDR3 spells CATSVLDTGELFF. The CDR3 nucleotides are TGTGCCACAAGTGTATTGGACACCGGGGAGCTGTTTTTT.

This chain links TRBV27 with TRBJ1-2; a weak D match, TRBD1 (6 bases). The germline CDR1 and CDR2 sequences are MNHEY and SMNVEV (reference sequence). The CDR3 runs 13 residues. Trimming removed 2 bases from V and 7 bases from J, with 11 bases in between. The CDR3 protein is CASSLGSGVGYTF. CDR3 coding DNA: TGTGCCAGCAGTTTAGGGTCAGGGGTTGGCTACACCTTC.

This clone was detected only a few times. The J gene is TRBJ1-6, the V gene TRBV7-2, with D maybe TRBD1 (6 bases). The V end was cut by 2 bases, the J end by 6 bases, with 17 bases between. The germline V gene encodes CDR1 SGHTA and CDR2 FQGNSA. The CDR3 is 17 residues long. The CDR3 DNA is TGTGCCAGCAGCTTAATCCCACAGGGAGAAGTTAATTCACCCCTCCACTTT. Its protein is CASSLIPQGEVNSPLHF.

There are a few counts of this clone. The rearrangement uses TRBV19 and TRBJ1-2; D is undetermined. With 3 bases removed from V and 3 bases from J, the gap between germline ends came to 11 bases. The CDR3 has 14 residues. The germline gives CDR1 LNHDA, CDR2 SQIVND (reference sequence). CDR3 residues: CASSMEAAHYGYTF. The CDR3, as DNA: TGTGCCAGTAGTATGGAGGCAGCTCACTATGGCTACACCTTC.

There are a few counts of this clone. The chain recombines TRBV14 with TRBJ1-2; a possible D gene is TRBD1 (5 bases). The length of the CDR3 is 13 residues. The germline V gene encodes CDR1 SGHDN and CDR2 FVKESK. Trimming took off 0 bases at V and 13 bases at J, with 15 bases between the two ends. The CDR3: CASSQDLQGRRTF. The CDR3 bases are TGTGCCAGCAGCCAAGATTTGCAGGGCAGACGCACCTTC.

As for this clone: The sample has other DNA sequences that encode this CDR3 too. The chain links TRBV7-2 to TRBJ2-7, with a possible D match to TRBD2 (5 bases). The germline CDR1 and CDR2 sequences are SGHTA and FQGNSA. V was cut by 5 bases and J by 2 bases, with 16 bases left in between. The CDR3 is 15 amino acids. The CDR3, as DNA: TGTGCCAGCAGCCTAGTGCTAGCAGGTCCCTACGAGCAGTACTTC. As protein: CASSLVLAGPYEQYF.

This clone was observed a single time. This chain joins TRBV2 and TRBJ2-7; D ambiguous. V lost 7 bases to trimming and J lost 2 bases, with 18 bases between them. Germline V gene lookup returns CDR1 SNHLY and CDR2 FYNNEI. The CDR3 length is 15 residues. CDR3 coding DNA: TGTGCCAGCATGGATCCTACTACTACCGCCTACGAGCAGTACTTC. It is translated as CASMDPTTTAYEQYF.

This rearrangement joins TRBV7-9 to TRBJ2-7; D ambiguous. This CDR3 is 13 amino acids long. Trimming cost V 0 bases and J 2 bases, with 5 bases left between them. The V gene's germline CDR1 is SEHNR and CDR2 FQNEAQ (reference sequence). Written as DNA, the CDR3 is TGTGCCAGCAGCTTAGCTTACACCTACGAGCAGTACTTC. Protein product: CASSLAYTYEQYF.

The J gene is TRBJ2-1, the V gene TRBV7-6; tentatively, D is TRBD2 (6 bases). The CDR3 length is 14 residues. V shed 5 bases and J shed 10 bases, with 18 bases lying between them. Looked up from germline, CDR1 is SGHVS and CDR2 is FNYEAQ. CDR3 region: CASSDGDLSDEQFF. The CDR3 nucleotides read TGTGCCAGCAGCGACGGGGACTTGTCGGACGAGCAGTTCTTC.

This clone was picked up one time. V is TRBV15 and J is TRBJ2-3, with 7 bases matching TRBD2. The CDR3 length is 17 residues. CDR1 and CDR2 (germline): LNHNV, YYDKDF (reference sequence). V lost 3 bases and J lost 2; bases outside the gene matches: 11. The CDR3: CATSSGTKRAPTDTQYF. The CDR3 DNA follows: TGTGCCACCAGCAGTGGGACTAAGCGGGCTCCCACAGATACGCAGTATTTT.